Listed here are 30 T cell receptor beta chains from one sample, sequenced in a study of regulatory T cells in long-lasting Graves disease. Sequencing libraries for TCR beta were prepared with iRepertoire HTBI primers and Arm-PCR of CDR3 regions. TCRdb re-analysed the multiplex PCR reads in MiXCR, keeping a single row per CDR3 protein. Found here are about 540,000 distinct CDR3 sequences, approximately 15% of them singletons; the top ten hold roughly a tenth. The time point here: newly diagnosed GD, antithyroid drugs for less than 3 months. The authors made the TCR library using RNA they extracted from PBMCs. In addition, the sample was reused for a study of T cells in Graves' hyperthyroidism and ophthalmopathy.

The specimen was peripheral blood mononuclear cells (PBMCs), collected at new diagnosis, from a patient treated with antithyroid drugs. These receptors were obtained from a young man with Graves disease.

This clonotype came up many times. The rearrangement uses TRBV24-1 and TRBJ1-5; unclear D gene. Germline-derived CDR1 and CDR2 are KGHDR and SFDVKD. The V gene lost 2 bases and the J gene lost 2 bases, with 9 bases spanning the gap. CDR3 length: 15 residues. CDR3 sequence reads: CATSDSADGNQPQHF. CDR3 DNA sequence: TGTGCCACCAGTGATTCTGCGGATGGCAATCAGCCCCAGCATTTT.

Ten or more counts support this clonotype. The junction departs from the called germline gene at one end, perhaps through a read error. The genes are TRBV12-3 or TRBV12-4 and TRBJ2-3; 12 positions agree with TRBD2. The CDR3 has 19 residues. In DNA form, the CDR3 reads TGTGCCAGCAGTTTCCCCGGGCTAGCGGGAGGGCCTAGCACAAATACGCAGTATTTT. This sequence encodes CASSFPGLAGGPSTNTQYF.

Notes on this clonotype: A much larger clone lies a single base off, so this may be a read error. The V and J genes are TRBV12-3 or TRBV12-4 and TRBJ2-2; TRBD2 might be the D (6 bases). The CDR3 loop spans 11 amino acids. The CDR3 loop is CASRRGGKLFF. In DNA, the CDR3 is TGTGCCAGCAGAAGGGGCGGGAAGCTGTTTTTT.

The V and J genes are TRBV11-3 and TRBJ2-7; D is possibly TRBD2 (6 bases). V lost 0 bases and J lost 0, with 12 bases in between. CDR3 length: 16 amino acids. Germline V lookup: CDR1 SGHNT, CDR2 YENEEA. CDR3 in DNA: TGTGCCAGCAGCTTAGATCTGAACGGGGGCTCCTACGAGCAGTACTTC. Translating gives CASSLDLNGGSYEQYF.

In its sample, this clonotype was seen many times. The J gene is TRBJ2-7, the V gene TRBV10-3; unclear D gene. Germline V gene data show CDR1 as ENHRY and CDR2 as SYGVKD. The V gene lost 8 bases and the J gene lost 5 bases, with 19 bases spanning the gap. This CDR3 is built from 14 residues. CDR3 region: CAIYTGSSGNEQYF. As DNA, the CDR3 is TGTGCCATCTACACCGGCTCCTCTGGGAACGAGCAGTACTTC.

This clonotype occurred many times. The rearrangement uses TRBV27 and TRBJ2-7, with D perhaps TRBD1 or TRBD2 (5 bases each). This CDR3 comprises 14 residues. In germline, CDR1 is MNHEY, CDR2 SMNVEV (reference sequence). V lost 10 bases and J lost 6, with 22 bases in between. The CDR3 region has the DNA TGTGCCACCACGGGACGGTCGGCATGGGCCGAGCAGTACTTC. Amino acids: CATTGRSAWAEQYF.

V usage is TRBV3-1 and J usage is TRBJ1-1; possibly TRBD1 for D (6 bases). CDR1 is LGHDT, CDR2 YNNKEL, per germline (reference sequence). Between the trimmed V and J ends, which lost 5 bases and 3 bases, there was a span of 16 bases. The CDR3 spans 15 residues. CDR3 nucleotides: TGTGCCAGCAGCAGACTCCAGGGGAGGGACACTGAAGCTTTCTTT. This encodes CASSRLQGRDTEAFF.

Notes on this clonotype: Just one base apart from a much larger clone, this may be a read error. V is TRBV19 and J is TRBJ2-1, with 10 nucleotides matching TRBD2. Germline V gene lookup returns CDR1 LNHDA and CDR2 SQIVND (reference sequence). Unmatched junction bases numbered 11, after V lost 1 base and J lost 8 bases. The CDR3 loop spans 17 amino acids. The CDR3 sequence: CASSIGLRSGGGDEQFF. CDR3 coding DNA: TGTGCCAGTAGTATAGGCTTAAGGAGCGGGGGGGGCGATGAGCAGTTCTTC.

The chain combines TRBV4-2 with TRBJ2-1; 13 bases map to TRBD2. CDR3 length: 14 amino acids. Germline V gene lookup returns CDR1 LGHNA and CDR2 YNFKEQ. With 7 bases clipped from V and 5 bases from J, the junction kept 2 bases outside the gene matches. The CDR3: CASNGLAGDNEQFF. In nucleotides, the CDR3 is TGTGCCAGCAATGGACTAGCGGGGGACAATGAGCAGTTCTTC.

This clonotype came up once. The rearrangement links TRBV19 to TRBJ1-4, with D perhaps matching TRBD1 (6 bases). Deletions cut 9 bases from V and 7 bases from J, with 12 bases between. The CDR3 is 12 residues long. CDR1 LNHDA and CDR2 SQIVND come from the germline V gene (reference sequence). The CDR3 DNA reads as TGTGCCAGCCGGAAGGGGGGTGAAAAACTGTTTTTT. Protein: CASRKGGEKLFF.

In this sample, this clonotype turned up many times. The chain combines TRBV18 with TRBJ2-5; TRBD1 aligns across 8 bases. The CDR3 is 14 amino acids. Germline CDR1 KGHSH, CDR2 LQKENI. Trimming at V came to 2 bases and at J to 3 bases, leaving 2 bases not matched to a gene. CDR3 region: CASSPMGQEETQYF. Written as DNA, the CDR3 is TGTGCCAGCTCACCAATGGGACAGGAAGAGACCCAGTACTTC. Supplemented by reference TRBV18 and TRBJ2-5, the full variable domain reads NAGVMQNPRHLVRRRGQEARLRCSPMKGHSHVYWYRQLPEEGLKFMVYLQKENIIDESGMPKERFSAEFPKEGPSILRIQQVVRGDSAAYFCASSPMGQEETQYFGPGTRLLVL.

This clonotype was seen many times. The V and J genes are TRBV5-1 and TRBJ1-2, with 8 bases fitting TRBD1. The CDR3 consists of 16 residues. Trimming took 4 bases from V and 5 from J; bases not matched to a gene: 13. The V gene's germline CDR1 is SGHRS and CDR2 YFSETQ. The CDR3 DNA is TGCGCCAGCAGCCCCCGAGCCGGGACAGGACCTTATGGCTACACCTTC. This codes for CASSPRAGTGPYGYTF.

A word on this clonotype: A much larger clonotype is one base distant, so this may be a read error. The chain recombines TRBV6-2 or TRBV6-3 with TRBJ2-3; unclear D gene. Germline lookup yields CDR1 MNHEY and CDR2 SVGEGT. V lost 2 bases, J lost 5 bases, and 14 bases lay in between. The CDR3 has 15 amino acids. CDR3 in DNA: TGTGCCAGCAGTTACCGCGGAGCCAGCCAAGATACGCAGTATTTT. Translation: CASSYRGASQDTQYF.

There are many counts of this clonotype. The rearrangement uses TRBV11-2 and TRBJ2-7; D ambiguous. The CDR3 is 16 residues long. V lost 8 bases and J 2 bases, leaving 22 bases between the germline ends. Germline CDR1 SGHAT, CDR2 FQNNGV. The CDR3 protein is CASELLRGRHAYEQYF. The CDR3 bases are TGTGCCAGCGAGCTCCTCCGCGGACGTCACGCCTACGAGCAGTACTTC. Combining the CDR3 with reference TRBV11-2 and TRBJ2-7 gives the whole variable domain EAGVAQSPRYKIIEKRQSVAFWCNPISGHATLYWYQQILGQGPKLLIQFQNNGVVDDSQLPKDRFSAERLKGVDSTLKIQPAKLEDSAVYLCASELLRGRHAYEQYFGPGTRLTVT.

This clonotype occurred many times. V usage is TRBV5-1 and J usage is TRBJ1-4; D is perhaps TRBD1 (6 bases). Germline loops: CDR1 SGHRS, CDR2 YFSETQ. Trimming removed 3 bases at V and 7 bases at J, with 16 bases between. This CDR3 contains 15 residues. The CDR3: CASSSQGSLGEKLFF. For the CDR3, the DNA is TGCGCCAGCAGCTCTCAGGGGAGTTTGGGTGAAAAACTGTTTTTT.

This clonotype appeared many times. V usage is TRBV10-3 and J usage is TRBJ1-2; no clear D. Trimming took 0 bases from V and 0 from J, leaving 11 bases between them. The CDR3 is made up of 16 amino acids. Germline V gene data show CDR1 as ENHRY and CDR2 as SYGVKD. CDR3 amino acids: CAISESTSATNYGYTF. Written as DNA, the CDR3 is TGTGCCATCAGTGAGTCGACCTCTGCGACTAACTATGGCTACACCTTC.

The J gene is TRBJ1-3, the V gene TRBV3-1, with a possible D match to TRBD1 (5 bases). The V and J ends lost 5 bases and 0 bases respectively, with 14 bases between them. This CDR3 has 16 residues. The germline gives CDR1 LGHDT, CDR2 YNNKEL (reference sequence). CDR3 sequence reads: CASSFLAGHSGNTIYF. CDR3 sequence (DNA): TGTGCCAGCAGCTTCCTCGCAGGACACTCTGGAAACACCATATATTTT. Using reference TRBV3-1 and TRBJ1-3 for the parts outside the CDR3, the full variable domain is DTAVSQTPKYLVTQMGNDKSIKCEQNLGHDTMYWYKQDSKKFLKIMFSYNNKELIINETVPNRFSPKSPDKAHLNLHINSLELGDSAVYFCASSFLAGHSGNTIYFGEGSWLTVV.

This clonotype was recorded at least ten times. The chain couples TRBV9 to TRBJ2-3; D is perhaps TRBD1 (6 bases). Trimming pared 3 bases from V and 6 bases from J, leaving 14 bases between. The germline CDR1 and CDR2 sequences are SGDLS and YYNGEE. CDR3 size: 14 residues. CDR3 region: CASSAFRDTDTQYF. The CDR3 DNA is TGTGCCAGCAGCGCGTTCCGGGACACGGATACGCAGTATTTT.

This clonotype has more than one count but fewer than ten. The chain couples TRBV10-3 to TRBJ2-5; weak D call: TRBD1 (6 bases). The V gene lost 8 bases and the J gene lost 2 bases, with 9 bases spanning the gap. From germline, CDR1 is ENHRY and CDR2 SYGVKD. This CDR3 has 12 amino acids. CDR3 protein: CAIGQKQETQYF. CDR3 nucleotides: TGTGCCATCGGACAGAAACAAGAGACCCAGTACTTC.

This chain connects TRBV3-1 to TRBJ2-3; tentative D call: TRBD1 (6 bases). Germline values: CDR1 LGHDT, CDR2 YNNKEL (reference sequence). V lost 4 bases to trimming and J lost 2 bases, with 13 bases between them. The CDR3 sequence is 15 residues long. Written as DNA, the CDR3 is TGTGCCAGCAGCCCCAGGACAGCGGCCACAGATACGCAGTATTTT. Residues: CASSPRTAATDTQYF.

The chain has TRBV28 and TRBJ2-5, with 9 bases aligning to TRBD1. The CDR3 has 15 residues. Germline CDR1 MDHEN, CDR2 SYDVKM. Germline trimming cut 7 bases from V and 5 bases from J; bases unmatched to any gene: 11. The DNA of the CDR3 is TGTGCCAGCACTTCTGTGGACAGGGGCCGGGAGACCCAGTACTTC. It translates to CASTSVDRGRETQYF. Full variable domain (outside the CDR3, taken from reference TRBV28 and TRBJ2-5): DVKVTQSSRYLVKRTGEKVFLECVQDMDHENMFWYRQDPGLGLRLIYFSYDVKMKEKGDIPEGYSVSREKKERFSLILESASTNQTSMYLCASTSVDRGRETQYFGPGTRLLVL.

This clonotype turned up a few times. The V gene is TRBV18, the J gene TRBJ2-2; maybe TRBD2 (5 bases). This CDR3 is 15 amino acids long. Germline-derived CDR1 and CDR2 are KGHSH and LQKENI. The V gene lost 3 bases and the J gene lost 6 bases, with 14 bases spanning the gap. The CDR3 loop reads CASSPQGLEAGELFF. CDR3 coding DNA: TGTGCCAGCTCACCCCAAGGACTCGAGGCCGGGGAGCTGTTTTTT.

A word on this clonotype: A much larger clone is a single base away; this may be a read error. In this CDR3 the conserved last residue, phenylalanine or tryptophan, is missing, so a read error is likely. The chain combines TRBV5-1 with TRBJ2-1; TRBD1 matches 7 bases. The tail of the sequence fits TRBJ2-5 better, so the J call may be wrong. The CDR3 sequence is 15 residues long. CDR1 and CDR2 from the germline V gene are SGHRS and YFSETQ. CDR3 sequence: CASSPTWTGEETQYL. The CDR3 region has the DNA TGCGCCAGCAGCCCCACATGGACAGGTGAAGAGACCCAGTACCTC.

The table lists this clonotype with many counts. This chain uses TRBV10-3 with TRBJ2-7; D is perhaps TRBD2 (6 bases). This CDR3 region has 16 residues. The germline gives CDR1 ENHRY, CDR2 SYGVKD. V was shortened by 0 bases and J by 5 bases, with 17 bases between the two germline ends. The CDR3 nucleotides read TGTGCCATCAGTGAGTCGCCCGGGACTGGATCCGACGAGCAGTACTTC. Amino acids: CAISESPGTGSDEQYF.

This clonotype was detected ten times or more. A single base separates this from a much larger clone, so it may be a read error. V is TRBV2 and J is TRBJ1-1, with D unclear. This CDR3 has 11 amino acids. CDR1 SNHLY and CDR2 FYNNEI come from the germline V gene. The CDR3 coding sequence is TGTGCCAGCAGGGCCCACACTGGAGCTTTCTTT. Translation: CASRAHTGAFF.

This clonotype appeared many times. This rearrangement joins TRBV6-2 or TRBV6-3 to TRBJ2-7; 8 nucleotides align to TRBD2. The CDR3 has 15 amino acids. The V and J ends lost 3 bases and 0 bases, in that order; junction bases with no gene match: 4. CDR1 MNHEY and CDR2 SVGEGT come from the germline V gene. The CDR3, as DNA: TGTGCCAGCAGTTATACTAGCGGAAGCTCCTACGAGCAGTACTTC. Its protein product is CASSYTSGSSYEQYF.

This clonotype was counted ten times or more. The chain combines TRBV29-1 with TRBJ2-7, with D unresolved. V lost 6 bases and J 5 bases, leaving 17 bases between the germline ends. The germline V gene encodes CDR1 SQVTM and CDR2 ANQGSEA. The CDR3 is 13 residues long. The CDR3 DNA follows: TGCAGCGTCCTGTCCTACAGCGCGGACGAGCAGTACTTC. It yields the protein CSVLSYSADEQYF.

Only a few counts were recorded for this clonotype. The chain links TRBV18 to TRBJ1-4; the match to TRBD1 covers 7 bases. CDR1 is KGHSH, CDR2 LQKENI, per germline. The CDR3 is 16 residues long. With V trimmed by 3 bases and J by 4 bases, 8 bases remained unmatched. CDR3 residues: CASSPGQTGLNEKLFF. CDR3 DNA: TGTGCCAGCTCACCGGGACAGACAGGACTTAATGAAAAACTGTTTTTT.

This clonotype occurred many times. This CDR3 is CASSLVRDRNNSPLHF. CDR3 coding DNA: TGTGCCAGCAGTTTGGTCCGGGACAGAAATAATTCACCCCTCCACTTT. V and J are TRBV6-5 and TRBJ1-6, with TRBD1 matching over 7 bases. Germline-derived CDR1 and CDR2 are MNHEY and SVGAGI. The V and J ends lost 4 bases and 5 bases, in that order; junction bases with no gene match: 8. The CDR3 runs to 16 residues.

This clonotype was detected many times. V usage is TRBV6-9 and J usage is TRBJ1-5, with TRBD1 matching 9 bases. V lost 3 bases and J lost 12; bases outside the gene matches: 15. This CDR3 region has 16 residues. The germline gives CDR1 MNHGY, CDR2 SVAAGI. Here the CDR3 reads CASSYSDSLGQGVQHF. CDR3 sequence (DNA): TGTGCCAGCAGTTACTCTGACTCCCTGGGACAGGGAGTCCAGCATTTT.